Detailed here is one T cell receptor (beta chain). Other DNA sequences within the sample encode an identical CDR3. CDR3 size: 13 residues. V gave up 1 base and J gave up 0 bases, with 3 bases separating them. The assay was immunoSEQ multiplex PCR, and TCRdb's table has in-frame clones only and misses some. This sample carries some 150,000 clones, under 85% of them seen once, and the ten largest clones take roughly 1.1%. This record comes from a study of blood T cell repertoires in COVID-19. Across the study: T cells, B-cell-depleted T cells, or PBMCs provided the cDNA or gDNA that served as material.

Input material: peripheral blood. The sequence was obtained from a man aged 55 to 69 who had recovered from COVID-19. The J gene is TRBJ1-1, the V gene TRBV12-3 or TRBV12-4; the D is unclear. The CDR3 sequence: CASSLGMNTEAFF. CDR3 sequence (DNA): TGTGCCAGCAGTTTAGGTATGAACACTGAAGCTTTCTTT.